What follows is one T cell receptor (beta chain) and its context. Antigen unknown. This sample stems from a study of identical twins. Study-wide findings and caveats: Partly confounded zero-insertion analyses could result from invariant MAIT and iNKT cells. Among monozygotic twins, out-of-frame TCR alpha sharing exceeded what models predicted. Insertions ran lower in abundant cord blood beta clonotypes, though not in memory repertoires.

The CDR3 length is 12 residues. Trimming removed 9 bases from V and 3 bases from J, with 11 bases in between. Germline V gene data show CDR1 as MDHEN and CDR2 as SYDVKM. Via MiXCR, TCRdb re-called the 5' RACE reads, giving one row per CDR3 protein. The sample holds hundreds of thousands of distinct CDR3 sequences, about 12% seen once. This sample was also put to use in a study of yellow fever vaccine responses in identical twins.

This TCR derives from a woman under 30 in good health. V is TRBV28 and J is TRBJ1-1; a possible D gene is TRBD1 (5 bases). The material sequenced was CD8+ T cells sorted from blood. The CDR3 DNA follows: TGTGCCAGTGACGACAGCGACACTGAAGCTTTCTTT. Protein product: CASDDSDTEAFF.